This T cell receptor beta chain came from a study of shared clonotypes between healthy human individuals. CD45RO-negative CD8 cells positively selected for CCR7 made up the naive population, which excluded terminally differentiated effector memory CD45RA+ cells. Study-level points and caveats: The authors sampled blood alone, and tissue repertoires likely differ. Some naive CD4 clonotypes, 4% to 6%, turned up in common across a few donors. As a rule, naive subsets had a larger estimated richness than memory subsets.

Germline V lookup: CDR1 SGDLS, CDR2 YYNGEE. The CDR3 runs 16 residues. V shed 0 bases and J shed 2 bases, with 13 bases lying between them. About this clone itself: Its target is unknown.

Repertoires were generated with immunoSEQ multiplex PCR, while TCRdb's copy carries only in-frame clones and drops some. The sample yields 2 million or so clones, around 96% seen once. The rearrangement uses TRBV9 and TRBJ2-3; possible D gene TRBD2, 6 bases. The sequence was obtained from a man between 18 and 29 years old in good health. What was sequenced was naive CD8+ T cells sorted from blood. The CDR3 DNA sequence: TGTGCCAGCAGCGTAGAGTCTAGCGACTACACAGATACGCAGTATTTT. As protein: CASSVESSDYTDTQYF.